This TCR beta chain was identified in a study of vaccination effects on CD4 cells after COVID-19. Looking at the study overall: It was two doses of either the BNT162b2 or mRNA-1273 vaccine that participants received. Whole-study results and caveats: Late in the post-vaccination period, infection-induced and vaccine-induced clones underwent marked clonal contraction. Recruitment yielded few convalescent patients, and the study had no early post-infection timepoints.

Comments on this clone: No antigen is known for it.

Sequencing in the ViraFEST assay came after antigen-specific CD4+ T cells had been expanded with viral peptide pools, which were used to stimulate PBMC. On roughly day 10 of culture, CD4+ T cells were separated out. A half-medium replacement with IL-2 medium was carried out on days 3 and 7. TCRdb's table, derived via immunoSEQ multiplex PCR, lists solely in-frame clones and lacks some. The profile covers roughly 76,000 clones, with around 74% appearing a single time and roughly 1.9% taken by the ten largest. The source was CD4+ T cells from PBMCs cultured with HCoV-229E spike peptides, collected before COVID-19 vaccination. The TCR sequence derives from a human donor who received a COVID-19 vaccine.

CDR3 loop: CASSLARGRGARGGSYEQYV. The CDR3 coding sequence is TGTGCCAGCAGCTTAGCGAGGGGGCGGGGAGCGCGGGGGGGATCCTACGAGCAGTACGTC. The chain uses TRBV7-8 and TRBJ2-7, with 9 bases identical to TRBD2. The CDR3 has 20 residues. The trim removed 0 bases at V and 1 base at J, leaving 16 bases unmatched. Per the germline V gene, CDR1 is SGHVS and CDR2 is FQNEAQ.